The 9 T cell receptor beta chains reported below all come from one sample, sequenced in a study of Graves' ophthalmopathy and Graves' hyperthyroidism (dated by TCRdb to the late 2010s). The sequencer was an Illumina HiSeq 2000. For repertoire sequencing, the TCR beta CDR3 regions were amplified from RNA transcripts. The first round of RT-PCR was done with HTBI primers and the Qiagen OneStep RT-PCR kit, and was followed by a second round of multiplex PCR, then size selection and purification. TCRdb reran the public reads through fastp at Q25 and MiXCR, keeping productive beta chains. Each entry merges the rows of one CDR3 protein and shows their most common DNA and genes. The sample table shows 650,000 to 900,000 distinct CDR3 sequences, and 40% are seen once. Together, the top ten hold about 40% of the sample. Sequencing used peripheral blood. Receptors were obtained from an adult man with Graves' ophthalmopathy.

This clonotype showed up many times. The rearrangement joins TRBV2 to TRBJ1-6, with a possible D match to TRBD1 (5 bases). V lost 9 bases and J 6 bases, leaving 15 bases between the germline ends. Germline CDR1 reads SNHLY; CDR2 reads FYNNEI. This CDR3 region has 14 residues. The CDR3 nucleotides read TGTGCCAGTCTGGGGCGCGTGACTAATTCACCCCTCCACTTT. Encoded protein: CASLGRVTNSPLHF.

This clonotype occurred a few times. The chain links TRBV10-3 to TRBJ1-4; D call uncertain. The CDR3 runs to 14 residues. V was pared by 4 bases and J by 0 bases, with 6 bases between. Germline CDR1 reads ENHRY; CDR2 reads SYGVKD. This CDR3 reads CAISGTATNEKLFF. DNA of the CDR3: TGTGCCATCAGTGGGACTGCAACTAATGAAAAACTGTTTTTT.

The gene calls are TRBV9 and TRBJ1-4, with D maybe TRBD1 (6 bases). CDR1 is SGDLS and CDR2 is YYNGEE in the germline V gene. The V gene lost 1 base and the J gene lost 4 bases, with 8 bases spanning the gap. The CDR3 covers 14 residues. CDR3 amino acids: CASSVTGFNEKLFF. The CDR3 coding sequence is TGTGCCAGCAGCGTAACAGGGTTTAATGAAAAACTGTTTTTT.

This clonotype has only a few counts. The V gene is TRBV2, the J gene TRBJ1-6; 8 positions match TRBD1. This CDR3 region has 15 residues. Germline V lookup: CDR1 SNHLY, CDR2 FYNNEI. Trimming took 5 bases from V and 11 from J; bases not matched to a gene: 11. This chain's CDR3 is CASSPLDRGRTPLHF. In DNA, the CDR3 is TGTGCCAGCAGTCCCCTAGACAGGGGCCGGACACCCCTCCACTTT.

This chain uses TRBV7-9 with TRBJ2-1, with TRBD2 identical over 10 bases. From germline, CDR1 is SEHNR and CDR2 FQNEAQ (reference sequence). The CDR3 runs to 20 residues. The J segment lost 0 bases and the V segment lost 5 bases, leaving 16 bases of the junction unmatched. The CDR3 reads CASSQRASGRGDSSYNEQFF. The CDR3, as DNA: TGTGCCAGCAGCCAGAGGGCTAGCGGGAGAGGAGACAGCTCCTACAATGAGCAGTTCTTC. Supplemented by reference TRBV7-9 and TRBJ2-1, the full variable domain reads DTGVSQNPRHKITKRGQNVTFRCDPISEHNRLYWYRQTLGQGPEFLTYFQNEAQLEKSRLLSDRFSAERPKGSFSTLEIQRTEQGDSAMYLCASSQRASGRGDSSYNEQFFGPGTRLTVL.

This clonotype was recorded many times. V is TRBV19 and J is TRBJ1-1; D is perhaps TRBD1 (5 bases). Germline values: CDR1 LNHDA, CDR2 SQIVND (reference sequence). The CDR3 runs to 12 residues. The V and J ends lost 3 bases and 9 bases respectively, with 11 bases between them. CDR3 bases: TGTGCCAGTAGTATCCGGGAGGGGAAAGCTTTCTTT. Translated: CASSIREGKAFF.

This clonotype was counted at least ten times. V and J are TRBV7-9 and TRBJ1-2, with 7 nucleotides matching TRBD1. This CDR3 region has 14 residues. CDR1 SEHNR and CDR2 FQNEAQ come from the germline V gene (reference sequence). The junction had 7 bases not matched to a gene; V was cut back by 1 base and J by 8 bases. The CDR3 sequence is CASSLETGVGGYTF. CDR3 DNA sequence: TGTGCCAGCAGCTTAGAAACAGGGGTGGGAGGCTACACCTTC.

This clonotype was detected ten times or more. This rearrangement joins TRBV14 to TRBJ2-2, with D unclear. Germline CDR1 and CDR2: SGHDN and FVKESK. V was trimmed by 0 bases and J by 3 bases, leaving 2 bases between them. CDR3 length: 13 amino acids. CDR3 protein: CASSQDDTGELFF. Written as DNA, the CDR3 is TGTGCCAGCAGCCAAGATGACACCGGGGAGCTGTTTTTT.

Ten or more counts support this clonotype. The rearrangement joins TRBV10-2 to TRBJ2-5; 10 bases are a match to TRBD2. V lost 1 base and J lost 1; bases outside the gene matches: 3. This CDR3 comprises 16 residues. CDR1 WSHSY and CDR2 SAAADI come from the germline V gene. CDR3 DNA sequence: TGCGCCAGCAGTGAGTTGCTAGCGGGGGCCCAAGAGACCCAGTACTTC. This encodes CASSELLAGAQETQYF.